Following are 25 T cell receptor beta chains from one sample sequenced in a study of cytomegalovirus exposure and HLA in healthy donors. Vbeta (60) and Jbeta (13) primers were used in the PCR. Sequencing used immunoSEQ multiplex PCR; TCRdb keeps in-frame clones, though not all of them. The repertoire includes 90,000 to 130,000 clones, roughly 68% of them detected once, and roughly 0.9% sits in the top ten. The sequenced sample was PBMCs. Every receptor here comes from a woman aged 25 to 45 in good health and CMV-seronegative.

The V gene is TRBV5-6, the J gene TRBJ2-5; D possibly corresponds to TRBD1 (6 bases). Trimming took 7 bases from V and 4 from J, leaving 20 bases between them. Germline lookup yields CDR1 SGHDT and CDR2 YYEEEE. The CDR3 runs to 15 residues. CDR3: CASAQFALGGETQYF. CDR3 nucleotide sequence: TGTGCCAGCGCTCAATTTGCTCTAGGGGGAGAGACCCAGTACTTC.

The J gene is TRBJ1-2, the V gene TRBV19; 7 bases line up with TRBD1. This CDR3 is built from 15 residues. Germline CDR1 and CDR2: LNHDA and SQIVND (reference sequence). Unmatched junction bases numbered 14, after V lost 11 bases and J lost 2 bases. CDR3 sequence reads: CASTGQAATNYGYTF. CDR3 sequence (DNA): TGTGCCTCTACCGGACAGGCAGCAACAAACTATGGCTACACCTTC.

CDR3 sequence: CASSLDIGRSSPLHF. In nucleotides, the CDR3 is TGTGCCAGCAGCTTAGATATAGGGAGGAGTTCACCCCTCCACTTT. V and J are TRBV7-2 and TRBJ1-6; D gene unclear. Germline CDR1 SGHTA, CDR2 FQGNSA. The V end lost 1 base, the J end lost 9 bases, and 13 bases lay between the germline ends. The CDR3 spans 15 residues.

This chain connects TRBV19 to TRBJ1-1; a possible D gene is TRBD1 (5 bases). There are 13 residues in the CDR3. Germline V gene sequence: CDR1 LNHDA, CDR2 SQIVND (reference sequence). Between the trimmed V and J ends, which lost 5 bases and 5 bases, there was a span of 12 bases. The CDR3 loop reads CASSPWGGTEAFF. CDR3 sequence (DNA): TGTGCCAGTAGTCCCTGGGGGGGAACTGAAGCTTTCTTT.

The gene calls are TRBV5-6 and TRBJ2-5, with TRBD2 identical over 14 bases. Germline V gives CDR1 SGHDT, CDR2 YYEEEE. The V gene end was trimmed by 4 bases and the J gene end by 3 bases; junction bases not matched to a gene: 5. This CDR3 region has 16 residues. The CDR3 coding sequence is TGTGCCAGCAGCCTTGGACTAGCGGGGGGAGAAGAGACCCAGTACTTC. Encoded protein: CASSLGLAGGEETQYF. Looking up the rest from reference TRBV5-6 and TRBJ2-5 gives the full variable domain: DAGVTQSPTHLIKTRGQQVTLRCSPKSGHDTVSWYQQALGQGPQFIFQYYEEEERQRGNFPDRFSGHQFPNYSSELNVNALLLGDSALYLCASSLGLAGGEETQYFGPGTRLLVL.

The V call is TRBV11-2, the J call TRBJ1-4; TRBD1 matches 7 bases. In germline, CDR1 is SGHAT, CDR2 FQNNGV. The CDR3 is made up of 18 amino acids. V was pared by 4 bases and J by 4 bases, with 15 bases of the junction left unmatched. Written as DNA, the CDR3 is TGTGCCAGCAGCTACCGGACAGGCCGCAGACCCGTTAATGAAAAACTGTTTTTT. Protein product: CASSYRTGRRPVNEKLFF.

This clone was seen more than once but under ten times. The chain employs TRBV4-3 and TRBJ2-5; D remains unclear. The J call may be in error: the DNA end matches TRBJ2-7 better. CDR1 is LGHNA, CDR2 YSLEER, per germline. CDR3 size: 14 residues. In DNA form, the CDR3 reads TGCGCCAGCAGCCCCCAGACCGGGTCCTACGAGCAGTACTTC. The encoded protein is CASSPQTGSYEQYF.

This rearrangement joins TRBV2 to TRBJ1-1, with a possible D match to TRBD1 (6 bases). Per the germline V gene, CDR1 is SNHLY and CDR2 is FYNNEI. The CDR3 length is 14 residues. The V gene lost 5 bases and the J gene lost 1 base, with 11 bases spanning the gap. The CDR3 DNA sequence: TGTGCCAGCAGTCCATGGACAGAGAACACTGAAGCTTTCTTT. Translating it yields CASSPWTENTEAFF.

This clone was recorded many times. The chain combines TRBV30 with TRBJ2-6; D is perhaps TRBD2 (6 bases). The V end lost 4 bases, the J end lost 1 base, and 14 bases lay between the germline ends. Germline CDR1 reads GTSNPN; CDR2 reads SVGIG (reference sequence). The CDR3 is 16 amino acids. CDR3 DNA: TGTGCCTGGACCCCGGGCGGGGTGTCTGGGGCCAACGTCCTGACTTTC. This gives the protein CAWTPGGVSGANVLTF.

This clone rates as medium-sized (0.01 to 0.1%). The DNA for the CDR3 is TGTGCCAGCAGCCCGTCGGGGGGGTTCCTTCCCGGGGAGCTGTTTTTT. This codes for CASSPSGGFLPGELFF. The V and J genes are TRBV9 and TRBJ2-2; 8 nucleotides agree with TRBD2. This CDR3 is built from 16 residues. The germline V gene has CDR1 SGDLS and CDR2 YYNGEE. V shed 4 bases, J shed 6 bases, and the junction held 11 bases outside the gene matches. Looking up the rest from reference TRBV9 and TRBJ2-2 gives the full variable domain: DSGVTQTPKHLITATGQRVTLRCSPRSGDLSVYWYQQSLDQGLQFLIQYYNGEERAKGNILERFSAQQFPDLHSELNLSSLELGDSALYFCASSPSGGFLPGELFFGEGSRLTVL.

This clone was seen a single time. The chain recombines TRBV7-6 with TRBJ1-4, with unresolved D. The CDR3 sequence is 13 residues long. V lost 5 bases and J lost 8, with 12 bases in between. Germline loops: CDR1 SGHVS, CDR2 FNYEAQ. CDR3 sequence reads: CASSTSTREKLFF. CDR3 bases: TGTGCCAGCAGCACCTCAACGAGGGAAAAACTGTTTTTT.

The V gene is TRBV6-4, the J gene TRBJ2-3; no clear D. This CDR3 comprises 13 residues. The germline CDR1 and CDR2 sequences are MRHNA and SNTAGT. The germline V and J ends were trimmed by 5 bases and 1 base, with 7 bases remaining between them. This CDR3 reads CASSRAGTDTQYF. CDR3 bases: TGTGCCAGCAGTCGTGCGGGCACAGATACGCAGTATTTT.

The V gene is TRBV5-1, the J gene TRBJ1-1; no reliable D call. Trimming took 2 bases from V and 1 from J, leaving 9 bases between them. The germline CDR1 and CDR2 sequences are SGHRS and YFSETQ. This CDR3 spans 14 amino acids. CDR3 coding DNA: TGCGCCAGCAGCTTAGCCCCAGGGAACACTGAAGCTTTCTTT. As protein: CASSLAPGNTEAFF.

The gene calls are TRBV6-5 and TRBJ2-7; 9 bases align to TRBD2. CDR1 MNHEY and CDR2 SVGAGI come from the germline V gene. The CDR3 is 15 residues long. The V gene end was trimmed by 4 bases and the J gene end by 6 bases; junction bases not matched to a gene: 10. CDR3 nucleotides: TGTGCCAGCAGTTTCATAGCGGGAGCCGCTACCGAGCAGTACTTC. This encodes CASSFIAGAATEQYF.

This clone appeared a few times. This CDR3 is also generated by other DNA sequences in the sample. CDR3 amino acids: CAWSVQGNQPQHF. In DNA form, the CDR3 reads TGTGCCTGGAGTGTACAGGGTAATCAGCCCCAGCATTTT. This chain connects TRBV30 to TRBJ1-5, with a tentative D call TRBD1 (6 bases). The CDR3 spans 13 residues. From germline, CDR1 is GTSNPN and CDR2 SVGIG (reference sequence). The V and J ends lost 0 bases and 4 bases respectively, with 7 bases between them.

This sequence joins TRBV4-1 and TRBJ2-7; D possibly corresponds to TRBD2 (6 bases). CDR3 length: 14 amino acids. V shed 2 bases and J shed 5 bases, with 13 bases lying between them. Germline-derived CDR1 and CDR2 are MGHRA and YSYEKL. As DNA, the CDR3 is TGCGCCAGCAGCCAACGGGAGAGATTCGACGAGCAGTACTTC. This codes for CASSQRERFDEQYF.

This clone was counted once. J is TRBJ1-1 and V is TRBV11-1; D is uncertain. CDR1 and CDR2 from the germline V gene are SGHAT and FQDESV (reference sequence). The length of the CDR3 is 14 residues. V dropped 4 bases and J dropped 4 bases, with 13 bases sitting between them. CDR3 DNA sequence: TGTGCCAGCAGCTCTACGGGTGGCGGCACTGAAGCTTTCTTT. Encoded protein: CASSSTGGGTEAFF.

The chain has TRBV5-6 and TRBJ1-1, with TRBD1 as a possible D gene (6 bases). The CDR3 runs 13 residues. Per germline, CDR1 SGHDT and CDR2 YYEEEE. V was shortened by 0 bases and J by 4 bases, with 7 bases between the two germline ends. CDR3 residues: CASSLEGGTEAFF. The CDR3 DNA reads TGTGCCAGCAGCTTGGAAGGGGGCACTGAAGCTTTCTTT.

V gene TRBV4-1 combines with J gene TRBJ2-1; no firm D call. CDR3 length: 14 residues. Germline V gene data show CDR1 as MGHRA and CDR2 as YSYEKL. Between the trimmed V and J ends, which lost 0 bases and 5 bases, there was a span of 8 bases. CDR3 nucleotides: TGCGCCAGCAGCCAAGACATACGGGACAATGAGCAGTTCTTC. It translates to CASSQDIRDNEQFF.

The V gene is TRBV25-1, the J gene TRBJ1-3; D call uncertain. The CDR3 has 15 amino acids. Germline CDR1 reads MGHDK; CDR2 reads SYGVNS. Trimming cost V 1 base and J 0 bases, with 7 bases left between them. The CDR3 DNA reads TGTGCCAGCAGTGAATTTCTAGTCTCTGGAAACACCATATATTTT. Translation: CASSEFLVSGNTIYF.

CDR3 in amino acids: CASSLEGWNEQFF. The CDR3 DNA is TGCGCCAGCAGCTTGGAGGGGTGGAATGAGCAGTTCTTC. The rearrangement links TRBV5-1 to TRBJ2-1; perhaps TRBD1 as D (5 bases). The CDR3 consists of 13 residues. CDR1 is SGHRS and CDR2 is YFSETQ in the germline V gene. Between the trimmed V and J ends, which lost 0 bases and 7 bases, there was a span of 8 bases.

The chain combines TRBV11-2 with TRBJ1-5; no clear D. Looked up from germline, CDR1 is SGHAT and CDR2 is FQNNGV. V lost 1 base to trimming and J lost 3 bases, with 13 bases between them. The CDR3 runs to 16 residues. The DNA for the CDR3 is TGTGCCAGCAGCTTAGGAACAGCTGATGACAATCAGCCCCAGCATTTT. Protein: CASSLGTADDNQPQHF.

This clone was detected once. The chain is built from TRBV12-5 and TRBJ2-2; 7 bases match TRBD1. The CDR3 runs 14 residues. V lost 6 bases, J lost 4 bases, and 5 bases stayed unmatched. CDR1 and CDR2 (germline): LGHNT, FRNRAP. CDR3 residues: CASGLGQATGELFF. Here the CDR3 DNA reads TGTGCTAGTGGCCTCGGACAGGCCACCGGGGAGCTGTTTTTT. Full variable domain (outside the CDR3, taken from reference TRBV12-5 and TRBJ2-2): DARVTQTPRHKVTEMGQEVTMRCQPILGHNTVFWYRQTMMQGLELLAYFRNRAPLDDSGMPKDRFSAEMPDATLATLKIQPSEPRDSAVYFCASGLGQATGELFFGEGSRLTVL.

The chain uses TRBV28 and TRBJ1-5; D might be TRBD1 (6 bases). The V gene lost 7 bases and the J gene lost 4 bases, with 8 bases spanning the gap. The CDR3 sequence is 12 residues long. In germline, CDR1 is MDHEN, CDR2 SYDVKM. Here the CDR3 DNA reads TGTGCCAGCAAAGGGGGAAATCAGCCCCAGCATTTT. Translating it yields CASKGGNQPQHF.

The rearrangement uses TRBV2 and TRBJ1-2; D is ambiguous. CDR3 size: 14 residues. Between the trimmed V and J ends, which lost 4 bases and 2 bases, there was a span of 11 bases. The germline V gene encodes CDR1 SNHLY and CDR2 FYNNEI. As DNA, the CDR3 is TGTGCCAGCAGTGGGCAGACTTTAAACTATGGCTACACCTTC. It encodes CASSGQTLNYGYTF.